This paragraph covers one TCR beta chain sequence. Antigen: not known. This record belongs to a study of cytomegalovirus exposure and HLA in healthy donors. At the level of the study: There were around 100 million unique TCR beta sequences, drawn from roughly 200 million T cells, in an earlier analysis. Study-level results: The study recorded 164 TCR beta chains that were cytomegalovirus-associated. There was a cluster of highly shared sequence variants that was likely a sequencing artifact.

The PCR ran on 60 Vbeta and 13 Jbeta primers. TCRdb's table, derived via immunoSEQ multiplex PCR, lists solely in-frame clones and lacks some. The sample records more than 85,000 clones, around 73% being singletons. This CDR3 contains 14 residues. The germline gives CDR1 MGHDK, CDR2 SYGVNS. The V and J ends lost 4 bases and 5 bases respectively, with 14 bases between them. The gene calls are TRBV25-1 and TRBJ1-1; maybe TRBD1 (6 bases). The receptor's source is a man aged 40-49 years in good health and CMV-seronegative. Sequencing was performed on PBMCs. The CDR3 DNA reads TGTGCCAGCAGTGGCTCAGGGGTAGGTACTGAAGCTTTCTTT. It translates to CASSGSGVGTEAFF.